Listed below are T cell receptor beta chains from one sample, sequenced in a study of T cells after yellow fever vaccination. One entry per CDR3 protein, called by TCRdb with MiXCR from the 5' RACE reads. Of 300,000 or so distinct CDR3 sequences listed, around 6.8% were seen once; the top ten hold 15% to 20%. Here the sequenced sample was PBMCs, taken around 45 days after the first yellow fever vaccination. Receptors originate from a man younger than 35 who received the YFV17D yellow fever vaccine. Both conserved end residues are part of each CDR3. The D gene is left open where the match is weak. Clone size is stated in some rows and not others, as once, few, many or a class when expanded.

D gene,V gene,J gene,clone size,CDR3 protein,CDR3 DNA
NA,TRBV20-1,TRBJ2-5,NA,CSARDFPDPRETQYF,TGCAGTGCTAGAGATTTCCCGGACCCCAGGGAGACCCAGTACTTC
NA,TRBV6-5,TRBJ2-3,NA,CASSSIDGPDTQYF,TGTGCCAGCAGTTCCATCGACGGTCCGGATACGCAGTATTTT
TRBD2,TRBV20-1,TRBJ2-3,NA,CSATISGGEASTDTQYF,TGCAGTGCTACGATTAGCGGGGGAGAAGCTAGCACAGATACGCAGTATTTT
TRBD2,TRBV12-3/TRBV12-4,TRBJ2-1,NA,CASSPGLAGISYNEQFF,TGTGCCAGCAGCCCAGGACTAGCGGGGATCTCCTACAATGAGCAGTTCTTC
NA,TRBV29-1,TRBJ1-4,NA,CSVEDAVGRGKLFF,TGCAGCGTTGAAGATGCGGTAGGACGGGGAAAACTGTTTTTT
NA,TRBV9,TRBJ2-1,few,CASSLSSLYNEQFF,TGTGCCAGCAGCCTCTCTTCCCTTTACAATGAGCAGTTCTTC
TRBD1,TRBV27,TRBJ2-6,few,CASSGITGGANVLTF,TGTGCCAGCAGTGGTATAACAGGGGGCGCCAACGTCCTGACTTTC
NA,TRBV5-1,TRBJ2-7,NA,CASSLGISYEQYF,TGCGCCAGCAGCCTCGGAATCTCCTACGAGCAGTACTTC
NA,TRBV6-2/TRBV6-3,TRBJ1-2,few,CASSRRLDHSYGYTF,TGTGCCAGCAGCCGACGGTTGGATCATAGCTATGGCTACACCTTC
TRBD1,TRBV5-8,TRBJ2-1,few,CASTIQRGGDEQFF,TGTGCCAGCACCATTCAGAGAGGGGGCGATGAGCAGTTCTTC
TRBD1,TRBV12-3/TRBV12-4,TRBJ1-1,few,CASSLTGPATEAFF,TGTGCCAGCAGCTTGACAGGGCCGGCTACTGAAGCTTTCTTT
TRBD2,TRBV4-2,TRBJ2-1,NA,CASSQNPSLADSYNEQFF,TGTGCCAGCAGCCAAAACCCTTCCCTAGCGGATTCCTACAATGAGCAGTTCTTC
NA,TRBV7-6,TRBJ2-3,NA,CASSLGPKGTDTQYF,TGTGCCAGCAGCTTAGGCCCGAAGGGGACAGATACGCAGTATTTT
NA,TRBV9,TRBJ2-3,few,CASSVRALTTDTQYF,TGTGCCAGCAGCGTAAGGGCCCTCACCACAGATACGCAGTATTTT
NA,TRBV5-1,TRBJ2-1,many,CASTPGEGGPYNEQFF,TGCGCCAGCACTCCCGGCGAGGGGGGTCCCTACAATGAGCAGTTCTTC
NA,TRBV5-6,TRBJ1-1,many,CASSLVAVNTEAFF,TGTGCCAGCAGCTTGGTAGCGGTGAACACTGAAGCTTTCTTT
NA,TRBV3-1,TRBJ1-6,few,CASSQARPAYNSPLHF,TGTGCCAGCAGCCAAGCTCGGCCGGCCTATAATTCACCCCTCCACTTT
TRBD1,TRBV5-1,TRBJ1-2,few,CASSRTGSDGYTF,TGCGCCAGCAGTCGGACAGGGAGTGATGGCTACACCTTC
TRBD1,TRBV5-1,TRBJ1-2,NA,CASSQGQYGYTF,TGCGCCAGCAGCCAGGGACAGTATGGCTACACCTTC
TRBD2,TRBV29-1,TRBJ2-3,NA,CSVGFGGSTDTQYF,TGCAGCGTTGGTTTCGGGGGGAGCACAGATACGCAGTATTTT
NA,TRBV7-2,TRBJ2-7,few,CASSPQEGAYEQYF,TGTGCCAGCAGCCCCCAGGAGGGAGCCTACGAGCAGTACTTC
TRBD2,TRBV5-1,TRBJ2-5,many,CASSASLRLAGKETQYF,TGCGCCAGCAGCGCCTCCCTCAGACTAGCGGGGAAAGAGACCCAGTACTTC
TRBD1,TRBV18,TRBJ2-5,NA,CASSPPGQSLEQAQYF,TGTGCCAGCTCACCACCGGGACAGAGCCTTGAGCAGGCCCAGTACTTC
TRBD1,TRBV10-3,TRBJ2-2,NA,CAISGTGANTGELFF,TGTGCCATCAGTGGGACAGGGGCGAACACCGGGGAGCTGTTTTTT
TRBD2,TRBV11-2,TRBJ2-3,NA,CASSLEAGGGLDTQCF,TGTGCCAGCAGCTTAGAGGCGGGGGGGGGTTTAGATACGCAGTGTTTT
TRBD1,TRBV6-1,TRBJ1-2,few,CASRRGRGYYGYTF,TGTGCCAGCAGGCGGGGCAGGGGGTACTATGGCTACACCTTC
NA,TRBV6-2/TRBV6-3,TRBJ2-6,few,CASSYWVSGANVLTF,TGTGCCAGCAGTTACTGGGTCTCTGGGGCCAACGTCCTGACTTTC
NA,TRBV27,TRBJ2-1,few,CASGAQGWGQFF,TGTGCCAGCGGAGCACAGGGTTGGGGGCAGTTCTTC
NA,TRBV12-3/TRBV12-4,TRBJ1-2,many,CASNYRGALNGYTF,TGTGCCTCCAACTACCGGGGGGCACTCAATGGCTACACCTTC
NA,TRBV7-8,TRBJ2-3,few,CASSPFRTDTQYF,TGTGCCAGCAGCCCCTTCCGCACAGATACGCAGTATTTT
NA,TRBV10-3,TRBJ1-2,few,CAISERADGYTF,TGTGCCATCAGTGAGAGGGCGGATGGCTACACCTTC
NA,TRBV30,TRBJ2-1,few,CAWSVRVRDEQFF,TGTGCCTGGAGTGTACGGGTGCGGGATGAGCAGTTCTTC
NA,TRBV29-1,TRBJ1-1,many,CTVRGAGTEAFF,TGCACCGTGCGGGGGGCCGGCACTGAAGCTTTCTTT
NA,TRBV20-1,TRBJ2-3,NA,CSASWNGQYF,TGCAGTGCTAGTTGGAATGGTCAGTATTTT
NA,TRBV5-1,TRBJ2-1,few,CASALNPYNEQFF,TGCGCCAGCGCCCTTAACCCCTACAATGAGCAGTTCTTC
NA,TRBV7-9,TRBJ1-1,many,CASSGFDTEAFF,TGTGCCAGCAGCGGGTTCGACACTGAAGCTTTCTTT
TRBD2,TRBV30,TRBJ2-3,few,CAWSHGLAGGADTQYF,TGTGCCTGGAGTCATGGACTAGCGGGGGGTGCAGATACGCAGTATTTT
TRBD2,TRBV5-1,TRBJ2-3,many,CASSLGLLLAGVTDTQYF,TGCGCCAGCAGCTTGGGACTTCTACTAGCGGGGGTAACAGATACGCAGTATTTT
TRBD2,TRBV5-1,TRBJ2-3,few,CASSLAGLAGWADTQYF,TGCGCCAGCAGCTTGGCCGGACTAGCGGGGTGGGCAGATACGCAGTATTTT
NA,TRBV9,TRBJ1-6,few,CASSVTGNYNSPLHF,TGTGCCAGCAGCGTTACAGGGAACTATAATTCACCCCTCCACTTT
NA,TRBV18,TRBJ1-2,NA,CASSPASLYGYTF,TGTGCCAGCTCACCTGCCAGCCTCTATGGCTACACCTTC
NA,TRBV7-2,TRBJ2-3,many,CASSLVYAEGEYF,TGTGCCAGCAGCTTAGTTTATGCCGAGGGGGAGTATTTT
TRBD1,TRBV4-2,TRBJ2-3,few,CASSLQRTGFGEDGSTDTQYF,TGTGCCAGCAGCCTTCAAAGGACAGGGTTTGGTGAGGATGGGAGCACAGATACGCAGTATTTT
NA,TRBV12-3/TRBV12-4,TRBJ2-3,few,CASSLKSGGTDTQYF,TGTGCCAGCAGTTTAAAGTCCGGGGGCACAGATACGCAGTATTTT
TRBD1,TRBV5-4,TRBJ2-5,few,CASSWDRGGETQYF,TGTGCCAGCAGTTGGGACAGGGGAGGTGAGACCCAGTACTTC
NA,TRBV7-9,TRBJ1-2,NA,CASSLGTPSYYGYTF,TGTGCCAGCAGCTTAGGGACGCCGAGCTACTATGGCTACACCTTC
NA,TRBV20-1,TRBJ2-1,medium-sized,CSARDLTTSYNEQFF,TGCAGTGCTAGAGATTTGACCACCTCCTACAATGAGCAGTTCTTC
NA,TRBV7-2,TRBJ1-4,many,CASSRLRARVEKLFF,TGTGCCAGCAGCCGTCTCAGGGCTCGGGTTGAAAAACTGTTTTTT
TRBD2,TRBV2,TRBJ2-2,NA,CASSPTGTTNTGELFF,TGTGCCAGCAGCCCCACCGGGACTACGAACACCGGGGAGCTGTTTTTT
NA,TRBV18,TRBJ2-6,many,CASSPPRSSGANVLTF,TGTGCCAGCTCACCACCGAGGAGCTCTGGGGCCAACGTCCTGACTTTC
TRBD2,TRBV10-3,TRBJ2-5,NA,CAISEPGLAIQYF,TGTGCCATCAGCGAACCGGGACTAGCGATCCAGTACTTC
TRBD2,TRBV5-4,TRBJ2-4,NA,CASSFLAGGAKNIQYF,TGTGCCAGCAGCTTTCTAGCGGGGGGCGCCAAAAACATTCAGTACTTC
TRBD1,TRBV5-1,TRBJ2-1,many,CASSPSGGGLYNEQFF,TGCGCCAGCAGCCCCTCAGGGGGCGGTTTGTACAATGAGCAGTTCTTC
NA,TRBV12-3/TRBV12-4,TRBJ1-4,few,CASSSGTGEKLFF,TGTGCCAGCAGTTCCGGGACCGGAGAAAAACTGTTTTTT
TRBD1,TRBV28,TRBJ2-5,NA,CASSFRDRQETQYF,TGTGCCAGCAGTTTTCGGGACAGGCAAGAGACCCAGTACTTC